One sample yielded the 9 T cell receptor beta chains listed below, sequenced in a study of T cells after yellow fever vaccination (dated by TCRdb to the late 2010s). Libraries came from 5' RACE. The run used an Illumina NovaSeq 6000. TCRdb itself trimmed the public reads at Q25 with fastp, ran MiXCR and retained productive beta chains. Records with the same CDR3 protein are collapsed into one entry carrying the most frequent genes and DNA. The sample yields about 340,000 distinct CDR3 sequences; about 12% were counted once. About 3% of the sample comes from the top ten. Interpreted using the paper, the treatment or condition label stands for: live attenuated yellow fever vaccine strain. Sample: CD4+ T cells sorted from PBMCs, taken 15 days after the yellow fever booster vaccination. The receptors were gathered from a man aged 18 to 29 who received the YFV17D yellow fever vaccine.

There are a few counts of this clonotype. The chain couples TRBV15 to TRBJ1-4; TRBD1 matches 7 bases. Germline lookup yields CDR1 LNHNV and CDR2 YYDKDF (reference sequence). Trimming cost V 1 base and J 3 bases; bases outside gene matches: 2. This CDR3 region has 15 residues. CDR3 DNA: TGTGCCACCAGCAGAGGCAGGGGGTCTAATGAAAAACTGTTTTTT. Protein: CATSRGRGSNEKLFF.

This clonotype was counted ten times or more. The chain combines TRBV7-2 with TRBJ2-3; no definite D call. This CDR3 has 13 residues. V was shortened by 8 bases and J by 5 bases, with 14 bases between the two germline ends. CDR1 is SGHTA, CDR2 FQGNSA, per germline. CDR3 bases: TGTGCCAGCGGAGAAGCCAGGCAAGATACGCAGTATTTT. Translated, it gives CASGEARQDTQYF.

The chain carries TRBV12-3 or TRBV12-4 and TRBJ2-5, with D possibly being TRBD1 or TRBD2 (5 bases each). The CDR3 sequence is 13 residues long. Trimming removed 4 bases at V and 7 bases at J, with 13 bases between. Written as DNA, the CDR3 is TGTGCCAGCAGTTCCTTGGGGGTGGTGACCCAGTACTTC. It is translated as CASSSLGVVTQYF.

This clonotype was seen many times. CDR3 in DNA: TGTGCCAGCAGTAAGACAGGAGACTATGGCTACACCTTC. Encoded protein: CASSKTGDYGYTF. The rearrangement links TRBV6-6 to TRBJ1-2, with a weak D call TRBD1 (6 bases). CDR1 MNHNY and CDR2 SVGAGI come from the germline V gene (reference sequence). This CDR3 spans 13 amino acids. The V end lost 5 bases, the J end lost 3 bases, and 10 bases lay between the germline ends.

The chain joins TRBV29-1 to TRBJ1-1; D gene unclear. Looked up from germline, CDR1 is SQVTM and CDR2 is ANQGSEA. This CDR3 spans 14 amino acids. V was cut by 0 bases and J by 4 bases, with 12 bases left in between. This chain's CDR3 is CSVEERARGTEAFF. CDR3 nucleotides: TGCAGCGTTGAAGAGCGGGCACGGGGCACTGAAGCTTTCTTT. The complete variable domain, with remaining parts taken from reference TRBV29-1 and TRBJ1-1, reads SAVISQKPSRDICQRGTSLTIQCQVDSQVTMMFWYRQQPGQSLTLIATANQGSEATYESGFVIDKFPISRPNLTFSTLTVSNMSPEDSSIYLCSVEERARGTEAFFGQGTRLTVV.

The CDR3 here is CASSIDQGGWTEAFF. The CDR3 DNA follows: TGTGCCAGTAGTATAGATCAGGGAGGTTGGACTGAAGCTTTCTTT. The chain carries TRBV19 and TRBJ1-1; D possibly corresponds to TRBD1 (5 bases). The CDR3 loop spans 15 amino acids. Trimming removed 0 bases from V and 5 bases from J, with 13 bases in between. Germline V lookup: CDR1 LNHDA, CDR2 SQIVND (reference sequence).

This sequence joins TRBV5-6 and TRBJ2-2, with unresolved D. CDR1 SGHDT and CDR2 YYEEEE come from the germline V gene. There are 15 residues in the CDR3. V gave up 4 bases and J gave up 4 bases, with 14 bases separating them. CDR3 DNA sequence: TGTGCCAGCAGCCCGCTGGCAGGCTCCACCGGGGAGCTGTTTTTT. It translates to CASSPLAGSTGELFF.

The V and J genes are TRBV4-2 and TRBJ2-2, with D possibly being TRBD1 or TRBD2 (5 bases each). With 1 base removed from V and 6 bases from J, the gap between germline ends came to 12 bases. The CDR3 sequence is 15 residues long. CDR1 LGHNA and CDR2 YNFKEQ come from the germline V gene. CDR3 nucleotides: TGTGCCAGCAGCCAAGTAGCCAGGGAGCCCGGGGAGCTGTTTTTT. This sequence encodes CASSQVAREPGELFF.

This clonotype has only a few counts. CDR3 in DNA: TGTGCCAGCAGCTCGCGAGGGCTTATGAGGGGCTACACCTTC. It is translated as CASSSRGLMRGYTF. The V and J genes are TRBV3-1 and TRBJ1-2; no firm D call. CDR3 length: 14 residues. Trimming removed 5 bases at V and 8 bases at J, with 18 bases between. The germline V gene encodes CDR1 LGHDT and CDR2 YNNKEL (reference sequence).